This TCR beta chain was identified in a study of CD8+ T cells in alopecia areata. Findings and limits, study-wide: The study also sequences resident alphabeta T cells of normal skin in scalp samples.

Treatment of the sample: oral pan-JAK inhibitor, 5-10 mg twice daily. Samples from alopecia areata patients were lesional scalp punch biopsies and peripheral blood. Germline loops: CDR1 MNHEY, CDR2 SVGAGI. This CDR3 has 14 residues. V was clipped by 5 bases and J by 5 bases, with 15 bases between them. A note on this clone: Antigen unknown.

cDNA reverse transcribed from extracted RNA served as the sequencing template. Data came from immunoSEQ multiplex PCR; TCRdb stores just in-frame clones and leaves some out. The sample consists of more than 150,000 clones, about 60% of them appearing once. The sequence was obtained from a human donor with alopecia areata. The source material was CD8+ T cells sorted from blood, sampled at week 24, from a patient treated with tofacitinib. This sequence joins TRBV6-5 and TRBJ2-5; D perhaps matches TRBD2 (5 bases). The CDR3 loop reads CASSLYGVSETQYF. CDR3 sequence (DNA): TGTGCCAGCAGTCTCTACGGGGTGTCGGAGACCCAGTACTTC.